The 21 T cell receptor beta chains in this list originate from one sample, sequenced in a study of response to subunit inactivated influenza vaccine. Via MiXCR, TCRdb re-called the RT-PCR reads, giving one row per CDR3 protein. This sample has about 480,000 distinct CDR3 sequences, with approximately 10% found just once. This material consisted of PBMCs from blood, taken roughly 48 days after vaccination. These receptors all come from a man in his forties or fifties who received an inactivated influenza vaccine.

V gene TRBV24-1 combines with J gene TRBJ1-2, with 7 bases aligning to TRBD1. In germline, CDR1 is KGHDR, CDR2 SFDVKD. With 3 bases clipped from V and 4 bases from J, the junction kept 10 bases outside the gene matches. There are 16 residues in the CDR3. The DNA for the CDR3 is TGTGCCACCAGTGATACCCGAACCGGGACAGCCTATGGCTACACCTTC. Translation: CATSDTRTGTAYGYTF.

The CDR3 DNA follows: TGTGCCAGCAGCCAGGCAGGCTCTGGGGCCAACGTCCTGACTTTC. This gives the protein CASSQAGSGANVLTF. The V and J genes are TRBV7-8 and TRBJ2-6; unclear D gene. Germline V gene sequence: CDR1 SGHVS, CDR2 FQNEAQ. The V and J ends lost 5 bases and 0 bases respectively, with 8 bases between them. CDR3 length equals 15 residues.

This clonotype was picked up many times. The chain uses TRBV5-4 and TRBJ2-1, with 7 nucleotides matching TRBD1. J was trimmed by 15 bases and V by 1 base; bases with no gene match: 13. There are 14 residues in the CDR3. CDR1 SGHNT and CDR2 YYREEE come from the germline V gene (reference sequence). The CDR3 is CASSLNSQGDQWFF. The CDR3 nucleotides are TGTGCCAGCAGCTTGAACTCCCAGGGGGACCAGTGGTTCTTC.

This clonotype was detected a few times. The chain carries TRBV7-2 and TRBJ1-6; perhaps TRBD1 as D (6 bases). Trimming cost V 1 base and J 6 bases, with 13 bases left between them. Germline V lookup: CDR1 SGHTA, CDR2 FQGNSA. The CDR3 is made up of 16 amino acids. CDR3 in amino acids: CASSLVWGALNSPLHF. The CDR3 DNA reads as TGTGCCAGCAGCTTAGTTTGGGGGGCGCTTAATTCACCCCTCCACTTT. The full variable domain, in which reference TRBV7-2 and TRBJ1-6 provide the parts outside the CDR3, is GAGVSQSPSNKVTEKGKDVELRCDPISGHTALYWYRQSLGQGLEFLIYFQGNSAPDKSGLPSDRFSAERTGGSVSTLTIQRTQQEDSAVYLCASSLVWGALNSPLHFGNGTRLTVT.

This clonotype was seen a handful of times. The chain has TRBV11-2 and TRBJ2-5; D gene uncertain. V was cut by 1 base and J by 4 bases, with 10 bases left in between. The CDR3 length is 14 residues. The germline V gene encodes CDR1 SGHAT and CDR2 FQNNGV. This chain's CDR3 is CASSLGVPGETQYF. DNA of the CDR3: TGTGCCAGCAGCTTAGGGGTCCCCGGAGAGACCCAGTACTTC.

This chain connects TRBV29-1 to TRBJ2-7; 10 positions agree with TRBD1. The CDR3 contains 14 residues. CDR1 SQVTM and CDR2 ANQGSEA come from the germline V gene. The V and J ends lost 4 bases and 5 bases, in that order; junction bases with no gene match: 8. The CDR3 DNA is TGCAGCGTTGCCACCGGGACAGGGGTAAACGAGCAGTACTTC. It specifies CSVATGTGVNEQYF.

This chain uses TRBV20-1 with TRBJ1-5, with D possibly matching TRBD1 (5 bases). The germline gives CDR1 DFQATT, CDR2 SNEGSKA (reference sequence). The CDR3 extends over 14 amino acids. The V and J ends lost 2 bases and 4 bases respectively, with 12 bases between them. The CDR3 is CSARFGTPNQPQHF. CDR3 DNA sequence: TGCAGTGCTAGATTCGGGACCCCAAATCAGCCCCAGCATTTT.

The chain links TRBV28 to TRBJ2-3; 7 positions agree with TRBD1. The CDR3 consists of 16 residues. The ends lost 4 bases at V and 4 bases at J; junction bases unmatched: 11. The germline V gene has CDR1 MDHEN and CDR2 SYDVKM. CDR3 in amino acids: CASSSSGQRAADTQYF. DNA of the CDR3: TGTGCCAGCAGTTCCTCGGGACAGAGGGCCGCAGATACGCAGTATTTT.

This clonotype was seen repeatedly, ten times or more. The genes are TRBV20-1 and TRBJ2-6; D gene ambiguous. Germline lookup yields CDR1 DFQATT and CDR2 SNEGSKA (reference sequence). The CDR3 consists of 14 residues. Trimming shortened V by 6 bases and J by 2 bases, and 11 bases separated the two germline ends. The CDR3 protein is CSAARLPGANVLTF. The CDR3 DNA reads as TGCAGTGCGGCGAGGCTCCCTGGGGCCAACGTCCTGACTTTC.

V and J are TRBV4-3 and TRBJ2-1, with 9 bases lining up with TRBD2. This CDR3 is built from 17 residues. J gave up 1 base and V 1 base, and 5 bases lay outside the gene matches. Germline V gives CDR1 LGHNA, CDR2 YSLEER. The CDR3 DNA reads as TGCGCCAGCAGCCAAGTTCTAGCGGGATATTCCTACAATGAGCAGTTCTTC. Amino acids: CASSQVLAGYSYNEQFF.

The J gene is TRBJ2-3, the V gene TRBV7-6, with 13 bases that match TRBD2. Per germline, CDR1 SGHVS and CDR2 FNYEAQ. This CDR3 region has 17 residues. V was clipped by 2 bases and J by 5 bases; unmatched bases: 7. The CDR3 spells CASSLFLGLAGIDTQYF. The CDR3 coding sequence is TGTGCCAGCAGCTTATTTTTGGGACTAGCGGGGATAGATACGCAGTATTTT. Supplemented by reference TRBV7-6 and TRBJ2-3, the full variable domain reads GAGVSQSPRYKVTKRGQDVALRCDPISGHVSLYWYRQALGQGPEFLTYFNYEAQQDKSGLPNDRFSAERPEGSISTLTIQRTEQRDSAMYRCASSLFLGLAGIDTQYFGPGTRLTVL.

This clonotype was recorded many times. The chain uses TRBV24-1 and TRBJ2-7, with 7 bases aligning to TRBD1. Unmatched junction bases numbered 4, after V lost 2 bases and J lost 1 base. CDR1 is KGHDR, CDR2 SFDVKD, per germline. The CDR3 extends over 15 amino acids. CDR3 DNA: TGTGCCACCAGTGATTCCCGGACAGGATCCTACGAGCAGTACTTC. Encoded protein: CATSDSRTGSYEQYF.

This clonotype was seen many times. This sequence joins TRBV29-1 and TRBJ2-1; the match to TRBD2 covers 8 bases. The length of the CDR3 is 15 residues. CDR1 SQVTM and CDR2 ANQGSEA come from the germline V gene. V dropped 5 bases and J dropped 4; count of bases not matched to a gene: 10. CDR3 amino acids: CSVLKSGRGYNEQFF. The CDR3 DNA sequence: TGCAGCGTTCTCAAGAGCGGGAGAGGGTACAATGAGCAGTTCTTC.

This clonotype appeared a few times. The chain carries TRBV12-3 or TRBV12-4 and TRBJ2-1, with D possibly TRBD2 on 6 matching bases. This CDR3 comprises 15 residues. The V end was cut by 10 bases, the J end by 4 bases, with 20 bases between. CDR3 DNA sequence: TGTGCCACCCGACCCGGCGGGGAAAAGTACAATGAGCAGTTCTTC. As protein: CATRPGGEKYNEQFF.

The chain combines TRBV20-1 with TRBJ2-5, with a tentative D call TRBD2 (6 bases). Trimming pared 8 bases from V and 1 base from J, leaving 17 bases between. Germline V gene sequence: CDR1 DFQATT, CDR2 SNEGSKA (reference sequence). The CDR3 extends over 14 amino acids. The CDR3 sequence: CSNRDSTGQETQYF. The CDR3 DNA reads TGCAGTAACCGGGACTCCACGGGCCAAGAGACCCAGTACTTC.

This clonotype has only a few counts. The J gene is TRBJ1-6, the V gene TRBV4-1, with D unresolved. CDR3 length: 17 amino acids. Trimming stripped 1 base from V and 0 bases from J, with 10 bases between. The germline V gene has CDR1 MGHRA and CDR2 YSYEKL. The CDR3 DNA is TGCGCCAGCAGCCAAGTGGCTCCGCCCTCCTATAATTCACCCCTCCACTTT. It yields the protein CASSQVAPPSYNSPLHF.

This clonotype was counted a few times. The V gene is TRBV6-5, the J gene TRBJ1-6, with TRBD1 identical over 9 bases. The CDR3 contains 15 residues. Trimming at V came to 4 bases and at J to 7 bases, leaving 5 bases not matched to a gene. Looked up from germline, CDR1 is MNHEY and CDR2 is SVGAGI. CDR3 DNA sequence: TGTGCCAGCAGTTGGGGACAGGGTGGAAATTCACCCCTCCACTTT. Translation: CASSWGQGGNSPLHF.

The chain is built from TRBV15 and TRBJ2-5, with 9 bases matching TRBD2. The junction had 4 bases not matched to a gene; V was cut back by 0 bases and J by 2 bases. Germline V gene lookup returns CDR1 LNHNV and CDR2 YYDKDF (reference sequence). The CDR3 covers 16 residues. Written as DNA, the CDR3 is TGTGCCACCAGCAGAGATGCTAGCGGGGCACAAGAGACCCAGTACTTC. Its translation is CATSRDASGAQETQYF.

V usage is TRBV5-1 and J usage is TRBJ2-1; 12 bases line up with TRBD1. CDR3 length: 16 residues. V gave up 4 bases and J gave up 7 bases; unmatched junction bases: 9. Per germline, CDR1 SGHRS and CDR2 YFSETQ. The CDR3 spells CASSPPRDRGRNEQFF. The CDR3 DNA sequence: TGCGCCAGCAGCCCCCCCCGGGACAGGGGGCGGAATGAGCAGTTCTTC.

This chain links TRBV2 with TRBJ2-5; D remains unclear. Germline V gene sequence: CDR1 SNHLY, CDR2 FYNNEI. The germline V and J ends were trimmed by 7 bases and 0 bases, with 15 bases remaining between them. This CDR3 has 15 residues. Here the CDR3 DNA reads TGTGCCAGCACCGCACGAGAGCTGTACCAAGAGACCCAGTACTTC. This sequence encodes CASTARELYQETQYF.

V is TRBV7-9 and J is TRBJ2-7, with TRBD1 matching over 12 bases. The CDR3 is made up of 14 amino acids. V lost 6 bases to trimming and J lost 7 bases; unmatched junction nucleotides: 7. Germline loops: CDR1 SEHNR, CDR2 FQNEAQ (reference sequence). CDR3 sequence: CASSSGDRGLEQYF. CDR3 in DNA: TGTGCCAGCAGTTCCGGGGACAGGGGGCTTGAGCAGTACTTC. Filled out from reference TRBV7-9 and TRBJ2-7, the complete variable domain reads DTGVSQNPRHKITKRGQNVTFRCDPISEHNRLYWYRQTLGQGPEFLTYFQNEAQLEKSRLLSDRFSAERPKGSFSTLEIQRTEQGDSAMYLCASSSGDRGLEQYFGPGTRLTVT.